A selection of T cell receptor beta chains follows, all from one sample in a study of PD-L1 blockade in urothelial cancer. Here immunoSEQ multiplex PCR was the method, and the copy in TCRdb shows in-frame clones only, minus some. The repertoire holds approximately 52,000 clones, with approximately 72% as singletons. Sequencing used PBMCs, obtained around atezolizumab (anti-PD-L1) treatment. Receptors were obtained from a man aged 65-85 years with urothelial cancer. Each CDR3 is given with its conserved first and last residue. The order of the fields is CDR3 DNA, CDR3 protein, V gene, D gene, clone size, J gene. The D gene is left open where the match is weak. The size of a clone is reported for some rows only, either as once, few or many, or as a class for expanded clones.

TGTGCCAGCAATGGAAACAGGGGTTATCAAGAGACCCAGTACTTC,CASNGNRGYQETQYF,TRBV6-1,TRBD1,NA,TRBJ2-5
TGTGCCACCAGCAGAGAATGGGACAGGTTGAAGGGGGAGCTGTTTTTT,CATSREWDRLKGELFF,TRBV15,TRBD1,NA,TRBJ2-2
TGTGCCAGCAGGGCCCCTGGGGGGGCCTACGAGCAGTACTTC,CASRAPGGAYEQYF,TRBV2,TRBD2,NA,TRBJ2-7
TGTGCCAGCAGCTTAGAACCAGGGGCCTACAATGAGCAGTTCTTC,CASSLEPGAYNEQFF,TRBV7-8,NA,NA,TRBJ2-1
TGTGCCAGCAGCTTGGAGGGGGTCCCTTCACCCCTCCACTTT,CASSLEGVPSPLHF,TRBV5-4,NA,NA,TRBJ1-6
TGTGCCAGCAGTTTACAGTCAGATACGCAGTATTTT,CASSLQSDTQYF,TRBV28,NA,NA,TRBJ2-3
TGTGCCAGCACTTTGGGGGGGGTGCGGAACACCGGGGAGCTGTTTTTT,CASTLGGVRNTGELFF,TRBV25-1,TRBD2,NA,TRBJ2-2
TGTGCCAGCAGTCCGGACAGGGTAGGGGGCTACACCTTC,CASSPDRVGGYTF,TRBV5-4,TRBD1,many,TRBJ1-2
TGTGCCAGCAGCCAAGAATTGTGGCAGCGAGACTACAATGAGCAGTTCTTC,CASSQELWQRDYNEQFF,TRBV4-2,NA,NA,TRBJ2-1
TGTGCCAGCAGCTACAAGGGACAGGGGAGTATTGACACCGGGGAGCTGTTTTTT,CASSYKGQGSIDTGELFF,TRBV7-8,TRBD1,NA,TRBJ2-2
TGCGCCAGCAGCTGGGGACTACCCGGAGTTGAGCAGTTCTTC,CASSWGLPGVEQFF,TRBV5-1,TRBD2,NA,TRBJ2-1
TGTGCCACCAATCTAGCGGGGGCAACCCCGGGCACCGGGGAGCTGTTTTTT,CATNLAGATPGTGELFF,TRBV19,TRBD2,NA,TRBJ2-2
TGTGCCAGCGGCGACAGGGGCCACCAAGAGACCCAGTACTTC,CASGDRGHQETQYF,TRBV25-1,TRBD1,NA,TRBJ2-5
TGCGCCAGCAGGACTAGCGACGGCAATGAGCAGTTCTTC,CASRTSDGNEQFF,TRBV5-1,TRBD2,NA,TRBJ2-1
TGTGCCAGCAGCCAACCGGGACAGGGGTACGAGCAGTACTTC,CASSQPGQGYEQYF,TRBV11-1,TRBD1,NA,TRBJ2-7
TGTGCCAGCAGCTTGAACTCAGGGGTGCAGTACTTC,CASSLNSGVQYF,TRBV11-2,NA,NA,TRBJ2-7
TGTGCCAGCAGTGACTTCAGGGGTCAAGAGACCCAGTACTTC,CASSDFRGQETQYF,TRBV6-4,NA,NA,TRBJ2-5
TGTGCCTGGAGTCTTGGGACAGCCATAGCCTACGAGCAGTACTTC,CAWSLGTAIAYEQYF,TRBV30,TRBD1,few,TRBJ2-7
TGTGCCAGCAGCCCCCAAACTAGCGGGGGTAAAAATGAGCAGTTCTTC,CASSPQTSGGKNEQFF,TRBV11-2,TRBD2,NA,TRBJ2-1
TGTGCCAGCAGCCAAGGGTTCGGACGGGAAAACACTGAAGCTTTCTTT,CASSQGFGRENTEAFF,TRBV4-2,NA,NA,TRBJ1-1
TGTGCCACCGGACAGGGGGAGAACACTGAAGCTTTCTTT,CATGQGENTEAFF,TRBV10-3,TRBD1,NA,TRBJ1-1
TGTGCCAGCACGGAAGGGGACATAAGCACAGATACGCAGTATTTT,CASTEGDISTDTQYF,TRBV7-3,NA,NA,TRBJ2-3
TGTGCCAGCAGCCGTCAGGGAATAGAGACCCAGTACTTC,CASSRQGIETQYF,TRBV7-6,NA,NA,TRBJ2-5
TGTGCCAGCAGCCTTCTAGCGGGAGACACCGGGGAGCTGTTTTTT,CASSLLAGDTGELFF,TRBV9,TRBD2,NA,TRBJ2-2
TGTGCCAGCAGCCCCGGACAGGGCCAAGGCGAGACCCAGTACTTC,CASSPGQGQGETQYF,TRBV7-2,TRBD1,NA,TRBJ2-5
TGTGCCAGCAGCCTTGGGGGGAGCTCCTATAATTCACCCCTCCACTTT,CASSLGGSSYNSPLHF,TRBV9,NA,NA,TRBJ1-6
TGCGCCAGCAGCCAAGATACAAGGGGCGCCCCTGAAGCTTTCTTT,CASSQDTRGAPEAFF,TRBV4-3,NA,once,TRBJ1-1
TGTGCCAGCAGTTCCCCCCCGCGGGAGGGTCCCACAGATACGCAGTATTTT,CASSSPPREGPTDTQYF,TRBV28,TRBD2,NA,TRBJ2-3
TGTGCCAGTAGAAAGGACAGGGATCAGCCCCAGCATTTT,CASRKDRDQPQHF,TRBV19,TRBD1,NA,TRBJ1-5
TGTGCCAGCAGCTTGGAGACAGAGTCCTACGAGCAGTACTTC,CASSLETESYEQYF,TRBV7-9,NA,NA,TRBJ2-7
TGTGCCAGCCTGGGACTAGCGGACGAGCAGTACTTC,CASLGLADEQYF,TRBV6-1,TRBD2,NA,TRBJ2-7
TGTGCCAGCAGCGCCAGGGTGGATCCCTACGAGCAGTACTTC,CASSARVDPYEQYF,TRBV7-2,NA,NA,TRBJ2-7
TGCAGCGTCGTGAAGAGAGGGACAGAGATCTACGAGCAGTACTTC,CSVVKRGTEIYEQYF,TRBV29-1,TRBD1,NA,TRBJ2-7
TGTGCCACCGGACTAGCGGGAGTGACTGAGACCCAGTACTTC,CATGLAGVTETQYF,TRBV10-3,TRBD2,NA,TRBJ2-5
TGTGCCAGCAGGGACAGGGGGCTCGCTGGATCCTACAATGAGCAGTTCTTC,CASRDRGLAGSYNEQFF,TRBV27,TRBD1,NA,TRBJ2-1
TGTGCCAGCAGCCAAACTGCGGGGGCGACGCATACCTACGAGCAGTACTTC,CASSQTAGATHTYEQYF,TRBV11-2,NA,NA,TRBJ2-7
TGTGCCAGCAGCCCAGGCGTAAGACCAGGGGCGGATGAGCAGTTCTTC,CASSPGVRPGADEQFF,TRBV5-6,NA,NA,TRBJ2-1
TGTGCCAGCTCACTAGGGTTAACGACAGGGGAGGGTTATGGCTACACCTTC,CASSLGLTTGEGYGYTF,TRBV18,TRBD1,once,TRBJ1-2
TGTGCCAGCAGCCAAAATAGCGGGGGGGCCCACACCGGGGAGCTGTTTTTT,CASSQNSGGAHTGELFF,TRBV4-2,TRBD2,NA,TRBJ2-2
TGTGCCAGCAGCTTAGAAGCGGGGAGCTCCTACGAGCAGTACTTC,CASSLEAGSSYEQYF,TRBV11-3,TRBD2,NA,TRBJ2-7
TGTGCCAGCAGCCCTGATGGACTAGCGGGCAACTGGTTCTTC,CASSPDGLAGNWFF,TRBV7-3,TRBD2,NA,TRBJ2-1